The 21 T cell receptor beta chains in this list originate from one sample, sequenced in a study of sequential checkpoint blockade in melanoma. Repertoires were generated with immunoSEQ multiplex PCR, while TCRdb's copy carries only in-frame clones and drops some. This table has tens of thousands of clones, over 60% appearing once. This sample's treatment: randomized to nivolumab then ipilimumab (arm A) or the reverse (arm B). The material was CD8+ T cells sorted from blood (inferred from file names), obtained from a patient given nivolumab and ipilimumab in sequence. The source of these receptors is a human donor with melanoma.

This chain links TRBV5-4 with TRBJ1-6; no reliable D call. Germline assignment: CDR1 SGHNT and CDR2 YYREEE (reference sequence). V was clipped by 9 bases and J by 0 bases, with 13 bases between them. CDR3 length: 15 residues. The CDR3 DNA sequence: TGTGCCACCAGGACGGGGAGCTCCTATAATTCACCCCTCCACTTT. Its translation is CATRTGSSYNSPLHF.

This chain links TRBV27 with TRBJ2-5; unclear D gene. The DNA end lines up better with TRBJ2-7; the J call may be wrong. CDR1 MNHEY and CDR2 SMNVEV come from the germline V gene (reference sequence). CDR3 length: 13 residues. The CDR3: CASSFSGSYEQYF. Here the CDR3 DNA reads TGTGCCAGCAGTTTTTCCGGGTCCTACGAGCAGTACTTC.

This clone appeared a few times. The V call is TRBV6-5, the J call TRBJ1-2; the D is unclear. Germline CDR1 MNHEY, CDR2 SVGAGI. The V and J ends lost 4 bases and 0 bases respectively, with 6 bases between them. The CDR3 consists of 13 residues. CDR3 DNA sequence: TGTGCCAGCAGTTTCAGTGCTAACTATGGCTACACCTTC. Amino acids: CASSFSANYGYTF.

In DNA form, the CDR3 reads TGTGCCAGCAGCTTAGTGGGGGACAGGAGTCAGCCCCAGCATTTT. Its translation: CASSLVGDRSQPQHF. This chain connects TRBV7-2 to TRBJ1-5; 8 bases match TRBD1. Germline V gene lookup returns CDR1 SGHTA and CDR2 FQGNSA. The CDR3 extends over 15 amino acids. V was clipped by 1 base and J by 6 bases; unmatched bases: 5.

The V gene is TRBV29-1, the J gene TRBJ2-3; D perhaps matches TRBD2 (5 bases). V was pared by 1 base and J by 3 bases, with 14 bases between. The CDR3 consists of 15 residues. The germline V gene has CDR1 SQVTM and CDR2 ANQGSEA. As DNA, the CDR3 is TGCAGCGTTGAAGGACCTTTAGGAGGTACAGATACGCAGTATTTT. It encodes CSVEGPLGGTDTQYF.

Only a few counts were recorded for this clone. This chain uses TRBV10-3 with TRBJ2-7, with TRBD1 matching 7 bases. The J segment lost 2 bases and the V segment lost 5 bases, leaving 6 bases of the junction unmatched. Germline V gene data show CDR1 as ENHRY and CDR2 as SYGVKD. CDR3 size: 14 residues. The chain's CDR3 is CAISRTGQTYEQYF. DNA of the CDR3: TGTGCCATCAGTCGGACGGGACAGACCTACGAGCAGTACTTC.

This clone was seen a few times. This chain uses TRBV6-4 with TRBJ2-3; 8 nucleotides match TRBD1. Germline V gene sequence: CDR1 MRHNA, CDR2 SNTAGT. Losses at the gene ends were 3 bases for V and 5 bases for J; bases not matched to a gene: 4. The CDR3 is made up of 14 amino acids. CDR3 amino acids: CASSESGGGDTQYF. CDR3 sequence (DNA): TGTGCCAGCAGTGAATCAGGGGGCGGAGATACGCAGTATTTT.

V is TRBV5-1 and J is TRBJ2-7; 7 bases map to TRBD1. Germline loops: CDR1 SGHRS, CDR2 YFSETQ. The V and J ends lost 4 bases and 8 bases, in that order; junction bases with no gene match: 6. There are 12 residues in the CDR3. Here the CDR3 reads CASSPGQDKQYF. The CDR3 nucleotides are TGCGCCAGCAGCCCAGGACAGGACAAGCAGTACTTC.

Of note for this clone: One junction end does not reproduce the germline sequence, and a read error may be involved. The rearrangement joins TRBV10-2 to TRBJ2-7; tentatively, D is TRBD2 (5 bases). Per the germline V gene, CDR1 is WSHSY and CDR2 is SAAADI. This CDR3 spans 14 amino acids. The CDR3 bases are TGCGCCAGCAGTGAGGCCCGAGGGCCCCCGGAGCAGCACTTC. This encodes CASSEARGPPEQHF.

The chain has TRBV7-6 and TRBJ2-2; D is perhaps TRBD2 (7 bases). The CDR3 is made up of 16 amino acids. Trimming removed 1 base at V and 1 base at J, with 10 bases between. Looked up from germline, CDR1 is SGHVS and CDR2 is FNYEAQ. The CDR3 loop reads CASSLGGGWNTGELFF. In nucleotides, the CDR3 is TGTGCCAGCAGCTTAGGGGGGGGCTGGAACACCGGGGAGCTGTTTTTT.

This sequence joins TRBV2 and TRBJ2-2, with 10 bases identical to TRBD1. The junction had 13 bases not matched to a gene; V was cut back by 1 base and J by 2 bases. This CDR3 is 20 amino acids long. Germline CDR1 reads SNHLY; CDR2 reads FYNNEI. The CDR3 coding sequence is TGTGCCAGCAGTGAAGAGGTGGGGGAGACAGGGGGCCTAAACACCGGGGAGCTGTTTTTT. Its protein product is CASSEEVGETGGLNTGELFF.

This clone was detected only once. The chain has TRBV4-2 and TRBJ2-5; 8 bases map to TRBD1. There are 17 residues in the CDR3. V shed 1 base, J shed 5 bases, and the junction held 12 bases outside the gene matches. Germline V gene data show CDR1 as LGHNA and CDR2 as YNFKEQ. Written as DNA, the CDR3 is TGTGCCAGCAGCCAAGGTGTCACGCAGGGGGCGGGTGAGACCCAGTACTTC. It translates to CASSQGVTQGAGETQYF.

V usage is TRBV7-8 and J usage is TRBJ1-6; D possibly corresponds to TRBD1 (6 bases). V was trimmed by 1 base and J by 6 bases, leaving 10 bases between them. This CDR3 region has 15 residues. Germline loops: CDR1 SGHVS, CDR2 FQNEAQ. DNA for the CDR3: TGTGCCAGCAGCTTAGGCGCAGGGGCTAATTCACCCCTCCACTTT. Protein: CASSLGAGANSPLHF.

CDR3 protein: CASSEAEALGTGELFF. In DNA form, the CDR3 reads TGTGCCAGCAGTGAAGCTGAGGCGCTGGGCACCGGGGAGCTGTTTTTT. This chain joins TRBV2 and TRBJ2-2; no firm D call. V was clipped by 0 bases and J by 4 bases, with 12 bases between them. Germline-derived CDR1 and CDR2 are SNHLY and FYNNEI. The CDR3 has 16 residues.

V is TRBV6-5 and J is TRBJ2-3, with D perhaps TRBD1 (6 bases). The CDR3 consists of 14 residues. Germline loops: CDR1 MNHEY, CDR2 SVGAGI. The V end was cut by 8 bases, the J end by 6 bases, with 18 bases between. The CDR3 region is CASSRRDIRDTQYF. The CDR3 nucleotides read TGTGCCAGCTCGAGACGGGACATTCGGGATACGCAGTATTTT.

The J gene is TRBJ1-2, the V gene TRBV28, with D unresolved. In germline, CDR1 is MDHEN, CDR2 SYDVKM. V shed 3 bases and J shed 2 bases, with 10 bases lying between them. This CDR3 contains 14 residues. The DNA for the CDR3 is TGTGCCAGCAGTTTCCACCGCCAGAACTATGGCTACACCTTC. Translated: CASSFHRQNYGYTF.

The CDR3: CASSPGGSHEQYF. As DNA, the CDR3 is TGTGCCAGCTCTCCAGGGGGATCCCACGAGCAGTACTTC. The J gene is TRBJ2-7, the V gene TRBV21-1; the table assigns TRBD1, which was not confirmed against the DNA. TRBV21-1 is listed as a pseudogene. The CDR3 sequence is 13 residues long.

CDR3 coding DNA: TGTGCCAGCAGCTTATTAGCAGGGGATGCTTTCTTT. Amino acid sequence: CASSLLAGDAFF. The rearrangement joins TRBV7-9 to TRBJ1-1; a weak D match, TRBD1 (6 bases). The CDR3 length is 12 residues. V lost 2 bases to trimming and J lost 11 bases, with 12 bases between them. Germline lookup yields CDR1 SEHNR and CDR2 FQNEAQ (reference sequence).

The chain links TRBV6-6 to TRBJ2-7; D possibly corresponds to TRBD1 (5 bases). CDR3 length equals 13 residues. Looked up from germline, CDR1 is MNHNY and CDR2 is SVGAGI (reference sequence). The ends were cut back, 3 bases at V and 5 bases at J, with 11 bases in the middle. This CDR3 reads CASSYNTQDEQYF. The CDR3 DNA is TGTGCCAGCAGTTATAACACACAGGACGAGCAGTACTTC.

This clone was recorded a few times. V gene TRBV6-1 combines with J gene TRBJ1-1, with D possibly being TRBD1 (6 bases). The ends were cut back, 5 bases at V and 11 bases at J, with 24 bases in the middle. In germline, CDR1 is MNHNS, CDR2 SASEGT. The length of the CDR3 is 15 residues. CDR3 in DNA: TGTGCCAGCAGTTCGGGACACCAGGCCGAATGGTGGGCTTTCTTT. This gives the protein CASSSGHQAEWWAFF.

The chain links TRBV29-1 to TRBJ2-2; maybe TRBD2 (6 bases). Germline lookup yields CDR1 SQVTM and CDR2 ANQGSEA. The CDR3 is 12 residues long. V lost 7 bases and J lost 7, with 13 bases in between. The CDR3 nucleotides read TGCAGCGCCCCGTCAGCGGGCGGGGAGCTGTTTTTT. Protein sequence: CSAPSAGGELFF.